The 21 T cell receptor beta chains reported below all come from one sample, sequenced in a study of blood T cell repertoires in COVID-19 (dated by TCRdb to the early 2020s). Library preparation employed the immunoSEQ multiplex PCR assay. In its TCRdb copy, this immuneACCESS table keeps in-frame sequences only and misses some clones. Where compared with another copy, unresolved V genes explain less than half of these, and the others have no known cause. This sample comprises roughly 64,000 clones, about 79% of them detected only once. Less than 6.5% of the sample is taken by the ten largest. The sequencing input was peripheral blood. The receptors were gathered from a woman aged 60-70 years with acute or convalescent COVID-19.

This clone was seen once. The V gene is TRBV3-1 (or the pseudogene TRBV3-2), the J gene TRBJ1-6; D possibly corresponds to TRBD1 (6 bases). V was trimmed by 0 bases and J by 9 bases, leaving 9 bases between them. Germline values: CDR1 LGHDT, CDR2 YNNKEL (reference sequence). The CDR3 spans 14 residues. CDR3 sequence: CASSQDRGGSPLHF. The DNA of the CDR3 is TGTGCCAGCAGCCAAGACAGGGGTGGTTCACCCCTCCACTTT.

This chain connects TRBV5-5 to TRBJ1-5, with 8 positions matching TRBD1. V shed 1 base and J 4 bases; nucleotides not matched to a gene: 10. The germline V gene has CDR1 SGHKS and CDR2 YYEKEE (reference sequence). The CDR3 loop spans 17 amino acids. In nucleotides, the CDR3 is TGTGCCAGCAGCTTGTGGGGAGGCAGGGGGCAGAATCAGCCCCAGCATTTT. Amino acids: CASSLWGGRGQNQPQHF.

The chain recombines TRBV2 with TRBJ2-7, with D tentatively TRBD2 (6 bases). V was shortened by 7 bases and J by 6 bases, with 13 bases between the two germline ends. CDR3 length: 12 residues. Germline-derived CDR1 and CDR2 are SNHLY and FYNNEI. The CDR3 coding sequence is TGTGCCAGCAAGACTAGTATCGGCGAGCAGTACTTC. Its translation: CASKTSIGEQYF.

The gene calls are TRBV7-3 and TRBJ1-1, with TRBD1 matching 7 bases. From germline, CDR1 is SGHTA and CDR2 FQGTGA. CDR3 length equals 13 residues. V was pared by 1 base and J by 14 bases, with 10 bases of the junction left unmatched. CDR3 amino acids: CASSLIFGDSPFF. As DNA, the CDR3 is TGTGCCAGCAGCTTAATTTTTGGGGACAGCCCGTTCTTT. The full variable domain, its missing parts supplied by reference TRBV7-3 and TRBJ1-1, is GAGVSQTPSNKVTEKGKYVELRCDPISGHTALYWYRQSLGQGPEFLIYFQGTGAADDSGLPNDRFFAVRPEGSVSTLKIQRTERGDSAVYLCASSLIFGDSPFFGQGTRLTVV.

The CDR3 bases are TGTGCCAGCAGCTTGACAGGATCTGGAAACACCATATATTTT. It specifies CASSLTGSGNTIYF. The chain joins TRBV7-9 to TRBJ1-3; the D gene is possibly TRBD1 (6 bases). Looked up from germline, CDR1 is SEHNR and CDR2 is FQNEAQ (reference sequence). V lost 3 bases, J lost 1 base, and 7 bases lay in between. The CDR3 extends over 14 amino acids. Drawing the rest from reference TRBV7-9 and TRBJ1-3, the complete variable domain is DTGVSQNPRHKITKRGQNVTFRCDPISEHNRLYWYRQTLGQGPEFLTYFQNEAQLEKSRLLSDRFSAERPKGSFSTLEIQRTEQGDSAMYLCASSLTGSGNTIYFGEGSWLTVV.

This clone has a handful of counts. This chain connects TRBV15 to TRBJ1-4; D remains ambiguous. V lost 2 bases to trimming and J lost 10 bases, with 11 bases between them. The CDR3 is 13 residues long. Germline V lookup: CDR1 LNHNV, CDR2 YYDKDF (reference sequence). Here the CDR3 DNA reads TGTGCCACCAGCAGACCCACCCTAGGAAAACTGTTTTTT. This gives the protein CATSRPTLGKLFF. The variable domain in full, completed from reference TRBV15 and TRBJ1-4, reads DAMVIQNPRYQVTQFGKPVTLSCSQTLNHNVMYWYQQKSSQAPKLLFHYYDKDFNNEADTPDNFQSRRPNTSFCFLDIRSPGLGDTAMYLCATSRPTLGKLFFGSGTQLSVL.

J is TRBJ2-3 and V is TRBV4-1, with 14 bases fitting TRBD2. The germline CDR1 and CDR2 sequences are MGHRA and YSYEKL. This CDR3 spans 18 amino acids. V lost 4 bases and J lost 4; bases outside the gene matches: 10. The CDR3 loop is CASSLPSGLAGGPDTQYF. The CDR3 DNA follows: TGCGCCAGCAGCCTACCCTCAGGACTAGCGGGGGGCCCAGATACGCAGTATTTT.

The chain joins TRBV5-6 to TRBJ1-3; D is ambiguous. The CDR3 has 14 residues. CDR1 is SGHDT, CDR2 YYEEEE, per germline. Between the trimmed V and J ends, which lost 4 bases and 4 bases, there was a span of 12 bases. Written as DNA, the CDR3 is TGTGCCAGCAGCCCTCTTTTTGCGGGAAACACCATATATTTT. The encoded protein is CASSPLFAGNTIYF.

V usage is TRBV27 and J usage is TRBJ2-1; 12 bases match TRBD2. The germline V gene encodes CDR1 MNHEY and CDR2 SMNVEV (reference sequence). This CDR3 contains 15 residues. Trimming at V came to 6 bases and at J to 7 bases, leaving 7 bases not matched to a gene. The CDR3 sequence is CASSPLAGGSNEQFF. The CDR3 nucleotides read TGTGCCAGCAGCCCACTAGCGGGGGGTTCGAATGAGCAGTTCTTC.

This clone is labeled medium-sized (0.01 to 0.1%). This chain connects TRBV6-5 to TRBJ1-2; D might be TRBD1 (5 bases). Germline V gene lookup returns CDR1 MNHEY and CDR2 SVGAGI. The CDR3 totals 13 residues. With 2 bases removed from V and 8 bases from J, the gap between germline ends came to 12 bases. The CDR3 coding sequence is TGTGCCAGCAGTTACGATCAGGGTACGGGCTACACCTTC. Protein: CASSYDQGTGYTF.

CDR3 in amino acids: CASSHLILLAGQETQYF. DNA of the CDR3: TGTGCCAGCAGCCATCTAATCCTACTAGCGGGCCAAGAGACCCAGTACTTC. This sequence joins TRBV3-1 (or the pseudogene TRBV3-2) and TRBJ2-5, with TRBD2 identical over 9 bases. The germline CDR1 and CDR2 sequences are LGHDT and YNNKEL (reference sequence). V dropped 3 bases and J dropped 1; count of bases not matched to a gene: 9. The CDR3 is 17 amino acids.

The CDR3 DNA is TGTGCCTCGGCTGGGGGACAGGGGACGGCGTTGGGCACAGATACGCAGTATTTT. Protein sequence: CASAGGQGTALGTDTQYF. The J gene is TRBJ2-3, the V gene TRBV28, with 10 positions matching TRBD1. The CDR3 contains 18 residues. V was clipped by 11 bases and J by 1 base; unmatched bases: 18. The V gene's germline CDR1 is MDHEN and CDR2 SYDVKM.

J is TRBJ2-3 and V is TRBV30; possibly TRBD1 for D (6 bases). This CDR3 is built from 12 residues. V gave up 4 bases and J gave up 8 bases, with 13 bases separating them. The germline gives CDR1 GTSNPN, CDR2 SVGIG (reference sequence). CDR3 in amino acids: CAWNDPRGTQYF. The CDR3 bases are TGTGCCTGGAATGACCCCAGGGGTACGCAGTATTTT.

This chain joins TRBV4-1 and TRBJ1-5; D unclear. Germline V gene data show CDR1 as MGHRA and CDR2 as YSYEKL. This CDR3 contains 16 residues. Trimming shortened V by 0 bases and J by 0 bases, and 9 bases separated the two germline ends. The CDR3 DNA sequence: TGCGCCAGCAGCCAAGAGCTAGGTCATAGCAATCAGCCCCAGCATTTT. This sequence encodes CASSQELGHSNQPQHF.

The chain recombines TRBV3-1 (or the pseudogene TRBV3-2) with TRBJ2-7, with 11 nucleotides matching TRBD2. The germline V gene encodes CDR1 LGHDT and CDR2 YNNKEL (reference sequence). Trimming cost V 4 bases and J 2 bases; bases outside gene matches: 4. The length of the CDR3 is 15 residues. CDR3: CASSRGTSGPYEQYF. The CDR3 DNA reads TGTGCCAGCAGCCGCGGGACTAGCGGACCCTACGAGCAGTACTTC.

The chain uses TRBV19 and TRBJ2-1; D not resolved. The CDR3 is 11 residues long. Trimming removed 7 bases at V and 7 bases at J, with 8 bases between. From germline, CDR1 is LNHDA and CDR2 SQIVND (reference sequence). CDR3 protein: CASKDWNEQFF. In DNA, the CDR3 is TGTGCCAGTAAAGACTGGAATGAGCAGTTCTTC. Drawing the rest from reference TRBV19 and TRBJ2-1, the complete variable domain is DGGITQSPKYLFRKEGQNVTLSCEQNLNHDAMYWYRQDPGQGLRLIYYSQIVNDFQKGDIAEGYSVSREKKESFPLTVTSAQKNPTAFYLCASKDWNEQFFGPGTRLTVL.

Only a few counts were recorded for this clone. The V call is TRBV19, the J call TRBJ1-5, with a weak D call TRBD1 (5 bases). V was trimmed by 5 bases and J by 5 bases, leaving 10 bases between them. The CDR3 spans 13 residues. CDR1 and CDR2 (germline): LNHDA, SQIVND (reference sequence). The DNA for the CDR3 is TGTGCCAGTAGTCCCAGGGTGGATCAGCCCCAGCATTTT. The encoded protein is CASSPRVDQPQHF.

The chain recombines TRBV2 with TRBJ1-1, with 11 bases matching TRBD1. The CDR3 is made up of 16 amino acids. The V segment lost 5 bases and the J segment 0 bases; nucleotides outside the gene matches: 5. Germline assignment: CDR1 SNHLY and CDR2 FYNNEI. CDR3 DNA: TGTGCCAGCAGTCCGGGACAGGGGGGAATGAACACTGAAGCTTTCTTT. Its translation is CASSPGQGGMNTEAFF.

This clone has just one count. The chain links TRBV7-5 to TRBJ1-1. TRBV7-5 is a pseudogene locus. The CDR3 runs to 15 residues. The CDR3 DNA follows: TGTGCCAGAAGCCCCCTAGTCACTTCGAACACTGAAGCTTTCTTT. Protein sequence: CARSPLVTSNTEAFF.

The V gene is TRBV7-3, the J gene TRBJ1-1, with TRBD1 matching over 9 bases. Germline CDR1 and CDR2: SGHTA and FQGTGA. CDR3 length: 14 residues. J lost 4 bases, V lost 5 bases, and 5 bases had no gene match. DNA of the CDR3: TGTGCCAGCAGCGCGGGACAGGGCAGCACTGAAGCTTTCTTT. Residues: CASSAGQGSTEAFF.

CDR3 amino acids: CAISESATAGYTF. The CDR3 bases are TGTGCCATCAGTGAGTCGGCAACCGCTGGCTACACCTTC. This sequence joins TRBV10-3 and TRBJ1-2; D not resolved. Trimming stripped 0 bases from V and 7 bases from J, with 9 bases between. The CDR3 length is 13 residues. In germline, CDR1 is ENHRY, CDR2 SYGVKD.